This is a list of T cell receptor beta chains from one sample in a study of blood T cell repertoires in COVID-19. Using immunoSEQ multiplex PCR, the repertoire was profiled, and TCRdb retains in-frame clones only, with some absent. Of tens of thousands of clones listed, 75% to 85% are singletons. The sequenced sample was peripheral blood. The receptors were sampled from a woman aged 55-70 years with acute or convalescent COVID-19. The CDR3 runs from the conserved cysteine through the conserved F or W. Fields, in order: V gene, D gene, J gene, clone size, CDR3 length, CDR3 DNA, CDR3 protein. A D gene is named only where the DNA matches it firmly. Clone size is given for some rows only: seen once, a few or many times, or a class if the clone is expanded.

TRBV3-1/TRBV3-2,-,TRBJ2-6,-,16,TGTGCCAGCAGCCAAGAAGGAGGGTCTGGGGCCAACGTCCTGACTTTC,CASSQEGGSGANVLTF
TRBV20-1,-,TRBJ1-5,-,15,TGCAGTGCTAGTAAGCGTCAGTTTAGCAATCAGCCCCAGCATTTT,CSASKRQFSNQPQHF
TRBV4-1,TRBD1,TRBJ2-5,-,14,TGCGCCAGCAGCGCCCGGGACAGTGGAGAGACCCAGTACTTC,CASSARDSGETQYF
TRBV6-6,TRBD1,TRBJ1-6,-,15,TGTGCCAGCAGTCAACCCTCAGGGGGAAGTTTACCCCTCCACTTT,CASSQPSGGSLPLHF
TRBV2,TRBD1,TRBJ2-7,few,14,TGTGCCAGCAGTGGGGGGACAGGGCAGGACGAGCAGTACTTC,CASSGGTGQDEQYF
TRBV19,TRBD2,TRBJ2-1,-,15,TGTGCCAGTAGTATCCCACTAGCGGGGTGGAATGAGCAGTTCTTC,CASSIPLAGWNEQFF
TRBV5-1,TRBD1,TRBJ1-1,many,15,TGCGCCAGCAGCTTAGACAGGGACCCGAACACTGAAGCTTTCTTT,CASSLDRDPNTEAFF
TRBV9,-,TRBJ1-6,-,14,TGTGCCAGCAGCGCAAATACAGGTTTTCAACCCCTCCACTTT,CASSANTGFQPLHF
TRBV18,-,TRBJ1-2,-,13,TGTGCCAGCTCGCCTTCGGACAGCCACGGCTACACCTTC,CASSPSDSHGYTF
TRBV7-9,TRBD1,TRBJ2-3,-,12,TGTGCCAGCTCAGGGGGCCCGGATACGCAGTATTTT,CASSGGPDTQYF
TRBV7-3,TRBD1,TRBJ2-1,few,16,TGTGCCAGCAGCTTGGACAGGGCGAGTCGCTACAATGAGCAGTTCTTC,CASSLDRASRYNEQFF
TRBV21-1,-,TRBJ2-1,-,18,TGTGCCAGCAGATTAGACCGGTCGGGACAGGGCTCCTACAATGAGCAGTTCTTC,CASRLDRSGQGSYNEQFF
TRBV11-2,-,TRBJ2-3,-,14,TGTGCCAGCAGCTTACCCCTAATAACAGATACGCAGTATTTT,CASSLPLITDTQYF
TRBV13,TRBD2,TRBJ2-3,-,14,TGTGCCAGCAGCTTAACTAGCGAGACAGATACGCAGTATTTT,CASSLTSETDTQYF
TRBV3-1/TRBV3-2,-,TRBJ1-1,-,13,TGTGCCAGCAGCCAGGCCCCAGTTGGGGAGGCTTTCTTT,CASSQAPVGEAFF
TRBV5-1,TRBD1,TRBJ2-7,-,16,TGCGCCAGCAGCCAGACTCCGGGACAGGGCTCCTACGAGCAGTACTTC,CASSQTPGQGSYEQYF
TRBV4-1,TRBD1,TRBJ1-6,-,14,TGCGCCAGCAGCCAAGGACAGGGAGACTCACCCCTCCACTTT,CASSQGQGDSPLHF
TRBV20-1,-,TRBJ1-1,-,10,TGCAGTGCGGCACGACAGGAAGCTTTCTTT,CSAARQEAFF
TRBV6-6,TRBD1,TRBJ1-2,-,13,TGTGCCAGCAGTTACGGGACAGGGAAGGGCTACACCTTC,CASSYGTGKGYTF
TRBV27,TRBD1,TRBJ1-2,once,14,TGTGCCAGCAGCCGGACAGGGGACATCTATGGCTACACCTTC,CASSRTGDIYGYTF
TRBV19,-,TRBJ1-5,-,13,TGTGCCAGTAGTATAGAGGAGAATCAGCCCCAGCATTTT,CASSIEENQPQHF
TRBV6-2/TRBV6-3,TRBD1,TRBJ2-1,-,17,TGTGCCAGCAGCTTACGGACAGGGCTCGGAGGCATAAATGAGCAGTTCTTC,CASSLRTGLGGINEQFF
TRBV7-9,TRBD1,TRBJ1-4,-,16,TGTGCCAGCAGCCCAGACTTGGGACAGGGGAATGAAAAACTGTTTTTT,CASSPDLGQGNEKLFF
TRBV30,TRBD2,TRBJ2-1,few,15,TGTGCCTGGAGTGTTTTAGCCGGGGGGGCCAATGAGCAGTTCTTC,CAWSVLAGGANEQFF
TRBV19,TRBD1,TRBJ1-5,once,15,TGTGCCAGTACTCCGGGACAGGGGCTGAATCAGCCCCAGCATTTT,CASTPGQGLNQPQHF
TRBV19,-,TRBJ1-5,-,15,TGTGCCAGTAGTATTGGGGGGGCGGGCAATCAGCCCCAGCATTTT,CASSIGGAGNQPQHF
TRBV7-3,-,TRBJ2-1,once,16,TGTGCCAGCAGCCCTCACCCGGGGAGGTTAAACAATGAGCAGTTCTTC,CASSPHPGRLNNEQFF
TRBV2,-,TRBJ1-2,-,12,TGTGCCAGCAGTGAACCAGGTCTGGGCTACACCTTC,CASSEPGLGYTF
TRBV6-5,-,TRBJ1-4,once,14,TGTGCCAGCAGCGAGGGGGTGAGAAATGAAAAACTGTTTTTT,CASSEGVRNEKLFF